The 15 T cell receptor beta chains presented below share a single source sample, sequenced in a study of blood T cell repertoires in COVID-19. Profiling relied on immunoSEQ multiplex PCR, and the TCRdb table lists in-frame clones only, not all of them. The sample holds some 490,000 clones; about 85% are singletons and the top ten take under 9.5%. Sequencing was carried out using PBMCs or T cells enriched from blood (not recorded which). These receptors were collected from an older woman who had recovered from COVID-19.

The chain has TRBV2 and TRBJ2-5; 8 positions match TRBD1. The CDR3 length is 13 residues. CDR1 and CDR2 from the germline V gene are SNHLY and FYNNEI. J lost 5 bases, V lost 6 bases, and 5 bases had no gene match. CDR3 sequence: CASRNDRGETQYF. The CDR3 nucleotides are TGTGCCAGCAGAAACGACAGGGGTGAGACCCAGTACTTC.

This chain links TRBV12-5 with TRBJ2-1, with TRBD1 identical over 8 bases. Germline V gives CDR1 LGHNT, CDR2 FRNRAP. J lost 5 bases, V lost 4 bases, and 4 bases had no gene match. This CDR3 contains 14 residues. The CDR3 region has the DNA TGTGCTAGTGGTTCACGGACAGGGAACAATGAGCAGTTCTTC. Amino acids: CASGSRTGNNEQFF.

V is TRBV25-1 and J is TRBJ1-4; D is ambiguous. Germline CDR1 is MGHDK and CDR2 is SYGVNS. The V end lost 5 bases, the J end lost 0 bases, and 7 bases lay between the germline ends. The CDR3 is made up of 14 amino acids. The CDR3 DNA follows: TGTGCCAGCAGTTACGGTTCAACTAATGAAAAACTGTTTTTT. Translation: CASSYGSTNEKLFF.

This chain uses TRBV24-1 with TRBJ1-5, with 9 nucleotides matching TRBD1. The ends lost 2 bases at V and 9 bases at J; junction bases unmatched: 7. The germline V gene has CDR1 KGHDR and CDR2 SFDVKD. The CDR3 is 15 amino acids. The CDR3 coding sequence is TGTGCCACCAGTGATTCCGGGACAGGGTTTTGGCCCCAGCATTTT. This sequence encodes CATSDSGTGFWPQHF.

V and J are TRBV25-1 and TRBJ1-2, with TRBD1 matching over 7 bases. Germline lookup yields CDR1 MGHDK and CDR2 SYGVNS. The CDR3 sequence is 15 residues long. Trimming at V came to 4 bases and at J to 4 bases, leaving 9 bases not matched to a gene. CDR3 protein: CASSGDWDRSYGYTF. In DNA form, the CDR3 reads TGTGCCAGCAGTGGGGACTGGGACAGAAGCTATGGCTACACCTTC.

The chain combines TRBV2 with TRBJ2-2; 10 positions match TRBD2. J gave up 4 bases and V 1 base, and 12 bases lay outside the gene matches. CDR1 is SNHLY, CDR2 FYNNEI, per germline. The CDR3 consists of 19 residues. CDR3 DNA: TGTGCCAGCAGTGAAGGATCTGGTTGGGCTAGCGGGGGCACCGGGGAGCTGTTTTTT. Translation: CASSEGSGWASGGTGELFF.

The V call is TRBV19, the J call TRBJ1-5; 7 nucleotides line up with TRBD1. J lost 7 bases, V lost 5 bases, and 14 bases had no gene match. From germline, CDR1 is LNHDA and CDR2 SQIVND (reference sequence). The CDR3 extends over 16 amino acids. The CDR3 loop reads CASSQLTGTQGQPQHF. In nucleotides, the CDR3 is TGTGCCAGTAGTCAACTGACAGGGACCCAGGGCCAGCCCCAGCATTTT.

The chain couples TRBV19 to TRBJ1-5; no firm D call. V was cut by 10 bases and J by 0 bases, with 10 bases left in between. The CDR3 contains 13 residues. Germline V gives CDR1 LNHDA, CDR2 SQIVND (reference sequence). CDR3 nucleotide sequence: TGTGCCACCGAGGGAATTAGCAATCAGCCCCAGCATTTT. This codes for CATEGISNQPQHF. Filled out from reference TRBV19 and TRBJ1-5, the complete variable domain reads DGGITQSPKYLFRKEGQNVTLSCEQNLNHDAMYWYRQDPGQGLRLIYYSQIVNDFQKGDIAEGYSVSREKKESFPLTVTSAQKNPTAFYLCATEGISNQPQHFGDGTRLSIL.

This chain connects TRBV4-1 to TRBJ2-5, with D hard to call. The CDR3 extends over 15 amino acids. V shed 1 base and J shed 5 bases, with 14 bases lying between them. Germline CDR1 is MGHRA and CDR2 is YSYEKL. Written as DNA, the CDR3 is TGCGCCAGCAGCCAAGTCTCCCCCCCTCGGGAGACCCAGTACTTC. Amino acids: CASSQVSPPRETQYF.

J is TRBJ1-5 and V is TRBV27; weak D call: TRBD1 (6 bases). Germline V CDR1 and CDR2: MNHEY, SMNVEV (reference sequence). The CDR3 covers 15 residues. The ends were cut back, 3 bases at V and 4 bases at J, with 13 bases in the middle. The DNA for the CDR3 is TGTGCCAGCAGTTTCGTCGGGACACATAATCAGCCCCAGCATTTT. Translating gives CASSFVGTHNQPQHF.

The V call is TRBV19, the J call TRBJ1-5; 8 positions match TRBD1. The junction had 3 bases not matched to a gene; V was cut back by 4 bases and J by 1 base. The CDR3 runs to 15 residues. The germline CDR1 and CDR2 sequences are LNHDA and SQIVND (reference sequence). The CDR3: CASSTDRVSNQPQHF. The CDR3 bases are TGTGCCAGTAGTACGGACAGGGTAAGCAATCAGCCCCAGCATTTT.

The chain uses TRBV4-2 and TRBJ2-7; 9 bases line up with TRBD1. CDR1 and CDR2 from the germline V gene are LGHNA and YNFKEQ. The CDR3 contains 15 residues. With V trimmed by 0 bases and J by 4 bases, 4 bases remained unmatched. CDR3 DNA sequence: TGTGCCAGCAGCCAAGATCCGGGACAGGGTTACGAGCAGTACTTC. Its translation is CASSQDPGQGYEQYF.

The V call is TRBV6-1, the J call TRBJ2-7, with D unclear. V lost 3 bases to trimming and J lost 7 bases, with 16 bases between them. From germline, CDR1 is MNHNS and CDR2 SASEGT. This CDR3 has 14 amino acids. The CDR3, as DNA: TGTGCCAGCAGTGAGGCCGACATGGCGTTTGAGCAGTACGTC. Translated: CASSEADMAFEQYV.

The chain is built from TRBV27 and TRBJ2-3, with a possible D match to TRBD2 (6 bases). This CDR3 has 17 residues. V lost 5 bases, J lost 0 bases, and 18 bases lay in between. Germline-derived CDR1 and CDR2 are MNHEY and SMNVEV (reference sequence). In nucleotides, the CDR3 is TGTGCCAGCAGTCCTGCCCTCGGGACTGATAGCACAGATACGCAGTATTTT. Translated: CASSPALGTDSTDTQYF.

V and J are TRBV27 and TRBJ2-2; no definite D call. Germline V CDR1 and CDR2: MNHEY, SMNVEV (reference sequence). This CDR3 comprises 14 residues. Trimming cost V 5 bases and J 3 bases, with 10 bases left between them. The CDR3: CASSRGPYTGELFF. The CDR3 coding sequence is TGTGCCAGCAGTCGTGGGCCCTACACCGGGGAGCTGTTTTTT.